Given below is one T cell receptor beta chain in context. The V gene lost 6 bases and the J gene lost 6 bases, with 14 bases spanning the gap. The CDR3 spans 13 residues. Germline V gene data show CDR1 as SGHTA and CDR2 as FQGTGA. Some clones are missing from TCRdb's copy, which holds only in-frame ones; the method was immunoSEQ multiplex PCR. The sample lists 50,000 to 75,000 clones, 90% to 97% occurring once. These data belong to a study of siplizumab effects on memory and regulatory T cells. Sequenced input: naive CD8+ T cells sorted from blood. The rearrangement joins TRBV7-3 to TRBJ1-1; D unclear. The source is a human donor in good health. Here the CDR3 DNA reads TGTGCCAGCAGTGCATGGGGTCAGGCTGAAGCTTTCTTT. Translated, it gives CASSAWGQAEAFF.